The entry below gives a single T cell receptor (beta chain) sequence along with its context. This receptor's antigen is unknown. Base quality data are lacking; no much larger clone is found one base away. This entry is derived from a study of blood T cell repertoires in COVID-19 (dated by TCRdb to the early 2020s). Background for the entire study: Samples covering the acute and convalescent phases of COVID-19 were provided by collaborators in the United States, Italy and Spain. Where available, HLA class I and class II types were obtained from metadata supplied by the sample provider rather than from assay-based typing. Sample metadata almost always included a de-identified subject ID, COVID-19 status, age in years and sex. The repertoires were released in a freely available public database meant as a resource for research on the immune response to SARS-CoV-2. Subjects who had been exposed to COVID-19, were actively infected with it, or had recovered from it provided the deeply sampled blood TCRbeta repertoires that made up the dataset. The material from the prospective study consisted of cDNA or gDNA derived from T cells, B-cell-depleted T cells, or PBMCs. The samples were drawn from two sources: the first 160 participants of the ongoing ImmuneRACE study, and fewer than 1,500 subjects contributed by 6 global collaborators. The paper as a whole reports these results and caveats: The amount of clinical and demographic metadata varied by source and participant and was provided uncurated.

The CDR3 numbers 16 residues from cysteine through phenylalanine. The DNA shown is the 48-base CDR3, in frame from base 1. Trimming leaves V shorter by 2 bases and J shorter by 6 bases, with the junction holding 12 bases beyond the gene matches. The germline V gene specifies SNHLY as CDR1 and FYNNEI as CDR2. The immunoSEQ Assay, a bias-controlled multiplex PCR, was used to amplify TCRbeta CDR3 regions from genomic DNA. The original pipeline was this. The number of nucleated cells in each sample was estimated by amplification of reference gene primers within the assay. To quantify the absolute abundance of each unique TCRbeta CDR3 rearrangement, sequence reads were collapsed and filtered. Productive Simpson clonality was computed per sample as the square root of Simpson's diversity index over productive rearrangements. TCRdb's version of the immuneACCESS table is confined to in-frame rearrangements and falls short of the full clone set. An unresolved V gene accounts for under half of the shortfall where checked; the remainder is of unknown origin. V and J calls and clone size are those listed in that table; D and trimming were worked out from the DNA. This sample comprises about 130,000 clones, about four fifths of them detected only once. The ten largest make up 17% of the sample.

One collaborating source in Seattle enrolled patients while the patients were actively infected and followed the patients over time throughout the course of disease. Collaborating institutions collected whole blood in K2EDTA tubes following their own protocols. For TCRbeta analysis, collaborators shipped samples in one of three forms: frozen whole blood, isolated PBMCs, or DNA extracted from either of those sample types. This chain joins TRBV2 to TRBJ2-7; 8 bases in the middle match TRBD1. Sequences were obtained from peripheral blood. The clonotype comes from a man aged 25-45 years with COVID-19, enrolled during active disease. The CDR3 protein: CASSEKGWDRSLEQYF. The DNA reads as follows: TGTGCCAGCAGTGAAAAGGGGTGGGACAGGAGCCTCGAGCAGTACTTC.